The source of this TCR beta chain is a study of T cell responses to AZD1222 COVID-19 vaccine. Overall study results and limits: Clonal diversity may have been underestimated in mostly white British donors. Regions 160-218 and 743-854 held dominance among vaccine-associated CD4 TCRs, which spanned spike.

Profiling relied on immunoSEQ multiplex PCR, and the TCRdb table lists in-frame clones only, not all of them. The sample holds 150,000 to 200,000 clones, 93% seen once. Germline-derived CDR1 and CDR2 are KGHSH and LQKENI. This CDR3 contains 14 residues. V was cut by 2 bases and J by 5 bases, with 12 bases left in between. To note about this clone: Its antigen is unidentified.

The V gene is TRBV18, the J gene TRBJ2-5; a possible D gene is TRBD2 (5 bases). The sequence derives from an adult in good health. The material was peripheral blood, obtained on day 0 of AZD1222 vaccination. CDR3 bases: TGTGCCAGCTCACCATCGGGGAAAGGGGAGACCCAGTACTTC. Its protein is CASSPSGKGETQYF.